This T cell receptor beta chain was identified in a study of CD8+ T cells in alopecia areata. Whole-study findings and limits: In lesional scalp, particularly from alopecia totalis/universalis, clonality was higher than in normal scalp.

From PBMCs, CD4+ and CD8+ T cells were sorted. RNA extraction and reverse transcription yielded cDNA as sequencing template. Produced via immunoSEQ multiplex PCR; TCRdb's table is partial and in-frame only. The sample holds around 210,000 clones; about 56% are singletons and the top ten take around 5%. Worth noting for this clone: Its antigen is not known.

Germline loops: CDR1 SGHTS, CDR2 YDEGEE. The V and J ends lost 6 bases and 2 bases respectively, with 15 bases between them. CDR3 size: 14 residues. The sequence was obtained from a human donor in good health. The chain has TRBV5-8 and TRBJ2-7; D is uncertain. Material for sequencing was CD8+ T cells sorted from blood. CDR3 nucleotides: TGTGCCAGCACATTTCGGGCCACAGCCTACGAGCAGTACTTC. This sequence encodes CASTFRATAYEQYF.